These T cell receptor beta chains were read from a single sample in a study of CD8+ T cells in alopecia areata. This table comes from immunoSEQ multiplex PCR, and its TCRdb copy is limited to in-frame clones, with some not included. The table records 150,000 to 200,000 clones, roughly 60% of them present only once. Material: CD4+ T cells sorted from blood, obtained between weeks 55 and 65, from a patient treated with tofacitinib. Receptor source: a human donor with alopecia areata. Both conserved end residues are part of each CDR3. The D gene is left open where the match is weak. Only part of the rows carry a size: once, few, many, or a class if the clone is expanded.

D gene	J gene	V gene	clone size	CDR3 protein	CDR3 DNA
.	TRBJ1-1	TRBV30	.	CAWSGLAMNTEAFF	TGTGCCTGGAGTGGACTCGCCATGAACACTGAAGCTTTCTTT
.	TRBJ2-7	TRBV5-1	.	CASSLERGRDEQYF	TGCGCCAGCAGCTTGGAAAGGGGAAGGGACGAGCAGTACTTC
.	TRBJ2-6	TRBV29-1	.	CSVEDLQYSGANVLTF	TGCAGCGTTGAAGATCTTCAGTACTCTGGGGCCAACGTCCTGACTTTC
.	TRBJ2-5	TRBV9	.	CASSVGGRNQETQYF	TGTGCCAGCAGCGTAGGTGGGAGGAACCAAGAGACCCAGTACTTC
.	TRBJ2-5	TRBV5-1	.	CASSPGGPQETQYF	TGCGCCAGCAGCCCGGGTGGTCCCCAAGAGACCCAGTACTTC
TRBD1	TRBJ1-1	TRBV10-3	.	CAISKQGGRGEAFF	TGTGCCATCAGCAAACAGGGGGGCCGAGGTGAAGCTTTCTTT
.	TRBJ2-7	TRBV25-1	.	CASQGPSYEQYF	TGTGCCAGCCAGGGACCGAGCTACGAGCAGTACTTC
.	TRBJ1-6	TRBV15	few	CATSRESDTFNSPLHF	TGTGCCACCAGCAGAGAGTCCGACACCTTCAATTCACCCCTCCACTTT
.	TRBJ2-7	TRBV15	few	CATSPQGGWNEQYF	TGTGCCACCAGCCCACAGGGGGGGTGGAACGAGCAGTACTTC
.	TRBJ1-4	TRBV11-2	.	CASSLMGTTNEKLFF	TGTGCCAGCAGCTTAATGGGAACTACTAATGAAAAACTGTTTTTT
TRBD2	TRBJ2-3	TRBV5-6	.	CASSLGLAGAPDTQYF	TGTGCCAGCAGCTTGGGACTAGCGGGGGCCCCAGATACGCAGTATTTT
.	TRBJ2-2	TRBV27	few	CASSLVNTGELFF	TGTGCCAGCAGTTTAGTGAACACCGGGGAGCTGTTTTTT
.	TRBJ1-2	TRBV5-1	.	CASGPDGGYTF	TGCGCCAGCGGGCCGGACGGAGGCTACACCTTC
.	TRBJ1-2	TRBV19	.	CASIYRTDLYGYTF	TGTGCCAGTATCTATAGGACAGATCTCTATGGCTACACCTTC
.	TRBJ2-5	TRBV5-1	.	CASSLALETQYF	TGCGCCAGCAGCTTGGCCTTGGAGACCCAGTACTTC
.	TRBJ2-1	TRBV4-2	.	CASSPERASSYNEQFF	TGTGCCAGCAGCCCCGAGCGCGCCTCCTCCTACAATGAGCAGTTCTTC
.	TRBJ2-5	TRBV27	.	CASSLSGYGETQYF	TGTGCCAGCAGTTTATCTGGGTACGGCGAGACCCAGTACTTC
TRBD1	TRBJ2-7	TRBV5-1	few	CASSLPRTGTSYEQYF	TGCGCCAGCAGCCTCCCGCGGACAGGGACCTCCTACGAGCAGTACTTC
.	TRBJ2-7	TRBV4-2	once	CASSQWTDTYEQYF	TGTGCCAGCAGCCAGTGGACGGACACCTACGAGCAGTACTTC
.	TRBJ1-2	TRBV25-1	.	CASSKTKSSGYTF	TGTGCCAGCAGCAAAACAAAATCTTCTGGCTACACCTTC
.	TRBJ2-3	TRBV9	.	CASSAGVVTDTQYF	TGTGCCAGCAGCGCGGGGGTAGTCACAGATACGCAGTATTTT
.	TRBJ2-7	TRBV21-1	.	CASSVRDRPYEQYF	TGTGCCAGCAGCGTGAGGGACAGGCCCTACGAGCAGTACTTC
.	TRBJ2-3	TRBV1	.	CTSSQVGGWGDTQYF	TGCACCAGCAGCCAAGTCGGGGGATGGGGAGATACGCAGTATTTT
.	TRBJ2-7	TRBV27	few	CASSWQGKGYEQYF	TGTGCCAGCAGTTGGCAGGGAAAAGGCTACGAGCAGTACTTC
TRBD1	TRBJ2-1	TRBV15	.	CATSRPPGTGKRNEQFF	TGTGCCACCAGCAGACCTCCCGGGACAGGGAAGCGGAATGAGCAGTTCTTC
.	TRBJ2-3	TRBV6-5	.	CASSQAGSTDTQYF	TGTGCCAGCAGTCAGGCAGGAAGCACAGATACGCAGTATTTT
.	TRBJ2-7	TRBV5-6	.	CASSSKPGHGAYEQYF	TGTGCCAGCAGCTCAAAACCGGGACACGGAGCCTACGAGCAGTACTTC
.	TRBJ1-1	TRBV29-1	.	CSVETTPYTEAFF	TGCAGCGTCGAGACCACCCCCTACACTGAAGCTTTCTTT
TRBD1	TRBJ2-7	TRBV2	.	CASSWTGAYEQYF	TGTGCCAGCAGTTGGACAGGGGCCTACGAGCAGTACTTC
.	TRBJ1-5	TRBV7-8	.	CASSLDSNQPQHF	TGTGCCAGCAGCTTAGACAGCAATCAGCCCCAGCATTTT
.	TRBJ1-6	TRBV7-2	.	CASSLAPGTNSPLHF	TGTGCCAGCAGCTTAGCCCCAGGGACGAATTCACCCCTCCACTTT
.	TRBJ1-4	TRBV30	few	CAWRALHEKLFF	TGTGCCTGGCGGGCCCTTCATGAAAAACTGTTTTTT
.	TRBJ2-3	TRBV4-1	.	CASSQVSAASTDTQYF	TGCGCCAGCAGCCAAGTCTCGGCGGCTAGCACAGATACGCAGTATTTT
.	TRBJ2-7	TRBV2	.	CASSAGPSYEQYF	TGTGCCAGCAGTGCGGGGCCCTCCTACGAGCAGTACTTC
.	TRBJ1-2	TRBV29-1	.	CSVRNLEGYTF	TGCAGCGTGAGGAATCTTGAAGGCTACACCTTC
.	TRBJ2-1	TRBV11-3	few	CASSLFLVGGNEQFF	TGTGCCAGCAGTCTATTCTTGGTGGGTGGGAATGAGCAGTTCTTC
.	TRBJ1-6	TRBV19	.	CASSDRKSPLHF	TGTGCCAGTAGTGACAGGAAATCACCCCTCCACTTT
.	TRBJ2-3	TRBV2	.	CASNRQETDTQYF	TGTGCCAGCAATCGCCAGGAGACAGATACGCAGTATTTT
.	TRBJ2-1	TRBV6-1	.	CASRGTGARGNEQFF	TGTGCCAGCAGAGGAACCGGGGCCAGGGGCAATGAGCAGTTCTTC
TRBD2	TRBJ2-5	TRBV25-1	.	CASSWGGEETQYF	TGTGCCAGCAGTTGGGGGGGTGAGGAGACCCAGTACTTC
.	TRBJ1-4	TRBV27	.	CASSMWGTTNEKLFF	TGTGCCAGCAGTATGTGGGGGACAACTAATGAAAAACTGTTTTTT
TRBD1	TRBJ1-5	TRBV6-1	.	CASSRGQGGNQPQHF	TGTGCCAGCAGTAGGGGACAGGGAGGGAATCAGCCCCAGCATTTT
.	TRBJ2-1	TRBV29-1	few	CSAAGSSYNEQFF	TGCAGCGCTGCGGGGAGCTCCTACAATGAGCAGTTCTTC
.	TRBJ2-5	TRBV18	.	CASSLRAQETQYF	TGTGCCAGCTCACTCCGGGCCCAAGAGACCCAGTACTTC
TRBD1	TRBJ2-7	TRBV29-1	.	CSVEGQDAYEQYF	TGCAGCGTTGAGGGACAGGACGCCTACGAGCAGTACTTC
.	TRBJ1-2	TRBV7-9	.	CASSPNAGYTF	TGTGCCAGCAGCCCCAATGCTGGCTACACCTTC
.	TRBJ1-1	TRBV30	.	CAWRLGARGTEAFF	TGTGCCTGGAGGTTGGGGGCGCGGGGCACTGAAGCTTTCTTT
.	TRBJ2-5	TRBV5-1	.	CASSLGSSQETQYF	TGCGCCAGCAGCTTGGGTTCCAGCCAAGAGACCCAGTACTTC
.	TRBJ1-1	TRBV25-1	.	CASSGLDKEAFF	TGTGCCAGCAGTGGCCTAGACAAAGAAGCTTTCTTT
.	TRBJ2-3	TRBV5-6	.	CASSPGRRTSLGTDTQYF	TGTGCCAGCAGCCCCGGTAGACGGACTTCCCTCGGCACAGATACGCAGTATTTT
.	TRBJ2-3	TRBV29-1	.	CSVEVRRTDTQYF	TGCAGCGTTGAAGTCCGCCGCACAGATACGCAGTATTTT
TRBD1	TRBJ1-6	TRBV4-1	.	CASSRTTGGGSPLHF	TGCGCCAGCAGCCGGACAACAGGGGGTGGGTCACCCCTCCACTTT
.	TRBJ1-2	TRBV10-3	few	CAISVQGYGYTF	TGTGCCATCAGTGTTCAGGGCTATGGCTACACCTTC